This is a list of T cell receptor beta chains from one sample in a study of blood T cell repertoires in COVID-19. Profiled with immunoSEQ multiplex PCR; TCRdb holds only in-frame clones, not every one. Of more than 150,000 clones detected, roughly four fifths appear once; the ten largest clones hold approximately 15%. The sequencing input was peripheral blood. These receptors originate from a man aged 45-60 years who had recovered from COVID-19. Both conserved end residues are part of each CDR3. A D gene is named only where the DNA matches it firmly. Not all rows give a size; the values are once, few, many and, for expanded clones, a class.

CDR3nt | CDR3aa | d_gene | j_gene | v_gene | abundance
TGTGCCATCAGGGCCGGGACTAGCGGGAGGGATTTCGTCAATGAGCAGTTCTTC | CAIRAGTSGRDFVNEQFF | TRBD2 | TRBJ2-1 | TRBV10-3 | .
TGCGCCAGCAGTGAACTTGCCGGACTAGCGACAAATTACAATGAGCAGTTCTTC | CASSELAGLATNYNEQFF | TRBD2 | TRBJ2-1 | TRBV10-2 | few
TGTGCCAGTAGTGCCACAGGGATATCGGAAGCTTTCTTT | CASSATGISEAFF | . | TRBJ1-1 | TRBV19 | .
TGTGCCAGCAGTTTCATCCGGGGACAGGGGGCCCACAATGAGCAGTTCTTC | CASSFIRGQGAHNEQFF | TRBD1 | TRBJ2-1 | TRBV28 | .
TGTGCCTGGGATGCAGGGGGCGTTGGAAACACCATATATTTT | CAWDAGGVGNTIYF | TRBD1 | TRBJ1-3 | TRBV30 | .
TGCGCCAGCAGCCCCCGGGACAGGGGGCTTGGAGTCACTGAAGCTTTCTTT | CASSPRDRGLGVTEAFF | TRBD1 | TRBJ1-1 | TRBV5-1 | .
TGTGCCAGCAGCCGGGACTACAATTTCAACAATGAGCAGTTCTTC | CASSRDYNFNNEQFF | TRBD2 | TRBJ2-1 | TRBV6-5 | .
TGTGCCAGTAGTATCGGGGACACCATATATTTT | CASSIGDTIYF | . | TRBJ1-3 | TRBV19 | once
TGCAGCGTTGAAGTAACAATCTCCGGCTACACCTTC | CSVEVTISGYTF | . | TRBJ1-2 | TRBV29-1 | .
TGTGCCAGCAGCCAAAGCACCGGGACACCGTTTAACGAGCAGTACTTC | CASSQSTGTPFNEQYF | . | TRBJ2-7 | TRBV11-2 | .
TGTGCCAGCAGCCAAGGAGTAGTCGGGACTAGCGGGAGCTCGATTGAGCAGTTCTTC | CASSQGVVGTSGSSIEQFF | TRBD2 | TRBJ2-1 | TRBV14 | .
TGTGCCAGCAGGACTCTACAACTGAATGAAAAACTGTTTTTT | CASRTLQLNEKLFF | . | TRBJ1-4 | TRBV28 | .
TGTGCCAGCAGCTGGGGCCAGGGTGTAGAGACCCAGTACTTC | CASSWGQGVETQYF | . | TRBJ2-5 | TRBV5-5 | .
TGTGCCAGCTCACCACTCATGCTAGCGAGAAGCACAGATACGCAGTATTTT | CASSPLMLARSTDTQYF | . | TRBJ2-3 | TRBV18 | .
TGTGCCAGCAGCCCAACTAGCGGGAGTCAGGGTGAGCAGTTCTTC | CASSPTSGSQGEQFF | TRBD2 | TRBJ2-1 | TRBV7-7 | .
TGTGCCAGCATGGGGGGGAACACCGGGGAGCTGTTTTTT | CASMGGNTGELFF | . | TRBJ2-2 | TRBV11-3 | .
TGTGCCAGCAGCCAGGGAACGGCTAACTATGGCTACACCTTC | CASSQGTANYGYTF | . | TRBJ1-2 | TRBV7-2 | .
TGTGCCAGCAGCATAAGGGACACCTCCTACAATGAGCAGTTCTTC | CASSIRDTSYNEQFF | . | TRBJ2-1 | TRBV7-2 | once
TGTGCCGGCAGCCAAAGGTCACAGGCCCGCCTAATGTCCTACAATGAGCAGTTCTTC | CAGSQRSQARLMSYNEQFF | . | TRBJ2-1 | TRBV3-1/TRBV3-2 | .
TGTGCCAGCAGCAACAGGGGCCAGGATGAAAAACTGTTTTTT | CASSNRGQDEKLFF | TRBD1 | TRBJ1-4 | TRBV5-4 | few
TGTGCCAGCAGCCACCAGGCCGGGGTAATCCACGAGCAGTACTTC | CASSHQAGVIHEQYF | . | TRBJ2-7 | TRBV3-1/TRBV3-2 | .
TGTGCCAGCACTACCGACAGGGGGGATGGCTACACCTTC | CASTTDRGDGYTF | TRBD1 | TRBJ1-2 | TRBV2 | .